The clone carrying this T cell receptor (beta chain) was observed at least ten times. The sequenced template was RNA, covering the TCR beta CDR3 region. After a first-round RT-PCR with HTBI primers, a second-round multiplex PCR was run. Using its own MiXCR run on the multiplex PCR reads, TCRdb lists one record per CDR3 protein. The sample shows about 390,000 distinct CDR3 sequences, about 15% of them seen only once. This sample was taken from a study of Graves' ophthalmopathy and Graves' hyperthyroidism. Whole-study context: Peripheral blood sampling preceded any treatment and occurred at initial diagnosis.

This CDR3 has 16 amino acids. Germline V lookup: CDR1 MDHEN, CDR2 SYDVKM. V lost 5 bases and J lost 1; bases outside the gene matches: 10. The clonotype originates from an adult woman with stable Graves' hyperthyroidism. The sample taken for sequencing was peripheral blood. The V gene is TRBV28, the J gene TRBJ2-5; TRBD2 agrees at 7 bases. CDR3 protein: CASSPSGAGLQETQYF. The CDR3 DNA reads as TGTGCCAGCAGTCCGTCAGGAGCGGGGCTCCAAGAGACCCAGTACTTC.